The rows below give T cell receptor beta chains drawn from one sample of a study of cytomegalovirus exposure and HLA in healthy donors. Clones were sequenced by immunoSEQ multiplex PCR, and TCRdb holds only the in-frame ones, with some missing. This table holds 150,000 to 200,000 clones, approximately 84% found once. The sequenced sample was PBMCs. The receptors shown here come from a man in his late teens or twenties in good health and CMV-seropositive. Each CDR3 is given with its conserved first and last residue. D genes are given only for firm matches. Clone size is not always given. Where it is, it says once, few, many or a class for expanded clones.

>NA|TRBV7-2|NA|TRBJ2-4
CASSKGGGIQYF
TGTGCCAGCAGCAAGGGAGGAGGCATTCAGTACTTC
>NA|TRBV19|NA|TRBJ2-7
CASSIVGYEQYF
TGTGCCAGTAGTATAGTCGGTTACGAGCAGTACTTC
>TRBD2|TRBV11-2|NA|TRBJ2-1
CASSRTSGAQGEQFF
TGTGCCAGCAGCCGGACTAGCGGAGCTCAGGGTGAGCAGTTCTTC
>NA|TRBV7-3|few|TRBJ1-1
CASSSSPQGLAFF
TGTGCCAGCAGCTCAAGCCCCCAGGGGCTGGCTTTCTTT
>TRBD2|TRBV11-3|NA|TRBJ2-7
CASSRGGPYEQYF
TGTGCCAGCAGCCGGGGGGGACCCTACGAGCAGTACTTC
>TRBD2|TRBV30|NA|TRBJ2-4
CAWSAGGNIQYF
TGTGCCTGGAGTGCGGGGGGGAACATTCAGTACTTC
>TRBD1|TRBV6-5|NA|TRBJ2-7
CASSYYQGVYEQYF
TGTGCCAGCAGTTACTATCAGGGGGTCTACGAGCAGTACTTC
>TRBD2|TRBV5-6|NA|TRBJ2-1
CASSQGTSGRGEQFF
TGTGCCAGCAGCCAAGGGACTAGCGGGAGGGGCGAGCAGTTCTTC
>NA|TRBV29-1|NA|TRBJ2-1
CSVERGASGFYNEQFF
TGCAGCGTTGAACGGGGGGCTAGCGGTTTTTACAATGAGCAGTTCTTC
>NA|TRBV28|NA|TRBJ1-4
CASREATNEKLFF
TGTGCCAGCAGGGAGGCAACTAATGAAAAACTGTTTTTT